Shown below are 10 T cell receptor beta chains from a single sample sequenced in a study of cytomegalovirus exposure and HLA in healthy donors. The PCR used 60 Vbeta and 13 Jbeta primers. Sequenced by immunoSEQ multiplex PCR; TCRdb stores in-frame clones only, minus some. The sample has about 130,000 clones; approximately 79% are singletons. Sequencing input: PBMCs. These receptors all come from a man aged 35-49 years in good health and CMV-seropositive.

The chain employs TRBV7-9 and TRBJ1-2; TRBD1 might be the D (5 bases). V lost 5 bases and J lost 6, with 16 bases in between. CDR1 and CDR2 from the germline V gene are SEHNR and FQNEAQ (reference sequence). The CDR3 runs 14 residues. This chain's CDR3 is CASSGRQGWHGYTF. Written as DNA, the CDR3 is TGTGCCAGCAGCGGGCGGCAGGGATGGCATGGCTACACCTTC.

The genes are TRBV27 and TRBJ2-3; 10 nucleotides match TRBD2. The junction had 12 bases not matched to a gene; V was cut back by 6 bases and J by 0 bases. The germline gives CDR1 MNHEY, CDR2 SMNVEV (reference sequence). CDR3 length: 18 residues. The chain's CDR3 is CASSPIIAGGTSTDTQYF. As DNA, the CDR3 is TGTGCCAGCAGCCCGATAATAGCGGGAGGTACTAGCACAGATACGCAGTATTTT.

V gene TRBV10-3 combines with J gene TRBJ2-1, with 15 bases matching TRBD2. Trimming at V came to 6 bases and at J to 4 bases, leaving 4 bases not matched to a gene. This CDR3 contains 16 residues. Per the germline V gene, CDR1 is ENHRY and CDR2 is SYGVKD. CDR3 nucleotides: TGTGCCATCAGAGGACTAGCGGGAGGGAGGTACAATGAGCAGTTCTTC. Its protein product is CAIRGLAGGRYNEQFF.

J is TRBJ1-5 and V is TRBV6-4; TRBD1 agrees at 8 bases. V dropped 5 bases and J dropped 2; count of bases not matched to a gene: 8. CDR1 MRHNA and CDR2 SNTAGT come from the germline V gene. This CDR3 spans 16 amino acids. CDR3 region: CASSQTGGRGNQPQHF. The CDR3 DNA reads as TGTGCCAGCAGTCAAACAGGGGGTCGTGGCAATCAGCCCCAGCATTTT.

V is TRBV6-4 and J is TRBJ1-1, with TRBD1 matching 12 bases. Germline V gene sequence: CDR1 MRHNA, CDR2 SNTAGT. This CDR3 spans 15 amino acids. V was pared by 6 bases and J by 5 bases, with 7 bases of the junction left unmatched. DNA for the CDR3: TGTGCCAGCAGGACCGGGACAGGGGGCGGGACTGAAGCTTTCTTT. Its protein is CASRTGTGGGTEAFF.

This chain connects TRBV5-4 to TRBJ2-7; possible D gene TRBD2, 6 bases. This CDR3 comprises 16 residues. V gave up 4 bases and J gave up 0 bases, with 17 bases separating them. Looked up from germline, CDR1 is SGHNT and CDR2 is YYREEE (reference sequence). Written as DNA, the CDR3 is TGTGCCAGCAGCCAGGGTTGGAGGGGTAGCTCCTACGAGCAGTACTTC. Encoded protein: CASSQGWRGSSYEQYF.

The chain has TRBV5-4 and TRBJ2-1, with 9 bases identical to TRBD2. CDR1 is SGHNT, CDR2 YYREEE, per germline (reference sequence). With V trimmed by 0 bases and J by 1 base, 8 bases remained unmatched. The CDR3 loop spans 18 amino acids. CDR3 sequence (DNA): TGTGCCAGCAGCTTGGACGCGGGAGGGCCAGGATCCTACAATGAGCAGTTCTTC. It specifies CASSLDAGGPGSYNEQFF.

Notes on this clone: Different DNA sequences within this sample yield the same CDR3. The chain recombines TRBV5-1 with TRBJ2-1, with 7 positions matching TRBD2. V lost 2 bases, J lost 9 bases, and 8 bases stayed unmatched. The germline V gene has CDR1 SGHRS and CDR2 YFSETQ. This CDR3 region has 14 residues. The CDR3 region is CASSFRREHSEQFF. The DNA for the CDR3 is TGCGCCAGCAGCTTCCGGCGGGAGCATTCTGAGCAGTTCTTC.

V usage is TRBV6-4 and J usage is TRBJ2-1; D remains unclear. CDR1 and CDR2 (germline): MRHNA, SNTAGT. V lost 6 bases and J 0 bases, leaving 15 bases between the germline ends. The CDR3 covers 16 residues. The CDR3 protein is CASRNRLLRSYNEQFF. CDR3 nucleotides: TGTGCCAGCAGGAATAGACTCCTTCGCTCCTACAATGAGCAGTTCTTC.

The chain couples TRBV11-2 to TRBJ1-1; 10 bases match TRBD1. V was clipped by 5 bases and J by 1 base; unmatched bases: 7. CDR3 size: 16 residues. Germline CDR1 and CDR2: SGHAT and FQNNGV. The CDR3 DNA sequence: TGTGCCAGCAGCGAGACAGGGGGCGCAGGGAACACTGAAGCTTTCTTT. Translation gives CASSETGGAGNTEAFF.